A single sample gave rise to the 5 T cell receptor beta chains below, sequenced in a study of blood T cell repertoires in COVID-19. Here immunoSEQ multiplex PCR was the method, and the copy in TCRdb shows in-frame clones only, minus some. The sample consists of some 390,000 clones, 70% to 90% of them appearing once. Sequences were obtained from peripheral blood. The source is a woman aged 55-70 years with COVID-19, enrolled during active disease.

This clone was seen a few times. J is TRBJ1-5 and V is TRBV30; perhaps TRBD1 as D (6 bases). V was pared by 5 bases and J by 4 bases, with 12 bases between. CDR1 GTSNPN and CDR2 SVGIG come from the germline V gene (reference sequence). CDR3 length equals 13 residues. CDR3 residues: CAWGPGQNQPQHF. As DNA, the CDR3 is TGTGCCTGGGGCCCCGGACAGAATCAGCCCCAGCATTTT.

This clone showed up just a few times. This chain links TRBV7-9 with TRBJ2-7; 7 nucleotides match TRBD1. J gave up 0 bases and V 5 bases, and 4 bases lay outside the gene matches. Germline V gene data show CDR1 as SEHNR and CDR2 as FQNEAQ (reference sequence). The CDR3 extends over 14 amino acids. For the CDR3, the DNA is TGTGCCAGCAGCCCGGGGACAGTCTCCTACGAGCAGTACTTC. Translated: CASSPGTVSYEQYF.

This clone has just a few counts. V is TRBV2 and J is TRBJ1-2, with a possible D match to TRBD1 (5 bases). Germline V gene lookup returns CDR1 SNHLY and CDR2 FYNNEI. The CDR3 contains 14 residues. Trimming took 5 bases from V and 1 from J, leaving 11 bases between them. The CDR3 DNA is TGTGCCAGCAGTCTCGACAGAAATAACTATGGCTACACCTTC. Amino acid sequence: CASSLDRNNYGYTF.

The chain employs TRBV5-6 and TRBJ1-2; D remains ambiguous. Germline lookup yields CDR1 SGHDT and CDR2 YYEEEE. Deletions cut 0 bases from V and 0 bases from J, with 12 bases between. The CDR3 sequence is 16 residues long. CDR3 DNA: TGTGCCAGCAGCTTGGGGAGTGGGAGAGCTAACTATGGCTACACCTTC. Residues: CASSLGSGRANYGYTF.

The rearrangement joins TRBV28 to TRBJ1-2; 11 bases agree with TRBD1. This CDR3 contains 15 residues. From germline, CDR1 is MDHEN and CDR2 SYDVKM. The trim removed 2 bases at V and 4 bases at J, leaving 3 bases unmatched. As DNA, the CDR3 is TGTGCCAGCAGTTTAGGAGGGACAGGGGGCTATGGCTACACCTTC. It is translated as CASSLGGTGGYGYTF.